One and the same sample provided the 11 T cell receptor beta chains below, sequenced in a study of OX40 agonist ivuxolimab in advanced cancers. Assay used: immunoSEQ multiplex PCR; TCRdb lists only in-frame clones, some missing. The top ten hold 11% of the sample, which has approximately 35,000 clones, approximately 80% seen once. The source was CD4+ or CD8+ T cells sorted from blood, collected in a trial of the OX40 agonist ivuxolimab. The receptors here all came from an adult with an advanced solid tumor such as melanoma, head and neck, liver or kidney cancer.

The chain couples TRBV19 to TRBJ1-2; D is ambiguous. This CDR3 is built from 14 residues. Per the germline V gene, CDR1 is LNHDA and CDR2 is SQIVND (reference sequence). Trimming shortened V by 4 bases and J by 8 bases, and 17 bases separated the two germline ends. CDR3 loop: CASSTKGRRRGYTF. Written as DNA, the CDR3 is TGTGCCAGTAGTACCAAGGGAAGGAGACGGGGCTACACCTTC. Complete variable domain (other parts from reference TRBV19 and TRBJ1-2): DGGITQSPKYLFRKEGQNVTLSCEQNLNHDAMYWYRQDPGQGLRLIYYSQIVNDFQKGDIAEGYSVSREKKESFPLTVTSAQKNPTAFYLCASSTKGRRRGYTFGSGTRLTVV.

The CDR3 sequence is CASSYDLANNQPQHF. CDR3 nucleotide sequence: TGTGCCAGCAGTTACGATCTCGCCAACAATCAGCCCCAGCATTTT. The chain uses TRBV6-5 and TRBJ1-5; D is uncertain. CDR3 length: 15 amino acids. Germline values: CDR1 MNHEY, CDR2 SVGAGI. V was cut by 2 bases and J by 3 bases, with 11 bases left in between.

The V and J genes are TRBV4-1 and TRBJ1-4; D is unresolved. V lost 1 base and J 6 bases, leaving 6 bases between the germline ends. The CDR3 consists of 13 residues. In germline, CDR1 is MGHRA, CDR2 YSYEKL. The CDR3 spells CASSQGVYEKLFF. DNA for the CDR3: TGCGCCAGCAGCCAAGGGGTGTATGAAAAACTGTTTTTT.

The chain combines TRBV7-7 with TRBJ2-5, with a possible D match to TRBD1 (5 bases). Germline values: CDR1 SSHAT, CDR2 FNYEAQ (reference sequence). The CDR3 has 13 residues. Deletions cut 6 bases from V and 4 bases from J, with 12 bases between. The CDR3 protein is CASSFSGSETQYF. CDR3 bases: TGTGCCAGCAGTTTTTCAGGGTCAGAGACCCAGTACTTC.

The V gene is TRBV6-1, the J gene TRBJ1-5; D not resolved. Germline CDR1 reads MNHNS; CDR2 reads SASEGT. Trimming removed 2 bases from V and 8 bases from J, with 7 bases in between. This CDR3 region has 12 residues. CDR3 amino acids: CASSEPPKPQHF. The CDR3 DNA is TGTGCCAGCAGTGAACCCCCAAAGCCCCAGCATTTT.

The genes are TRBV6-5 and TRBJ1-2; 7 bases are shared with TRBD1. V lost 6 bases, J lost 4 bases, and 8 bases stayed unmatched. Germline CDR1 is MNHEY and CDR2 is SVGAGI. The CDR3 length is 14 residues. The CDR3 spells CASSRPQGLYGYTF. For the CDR3, the DNA is TGTGCCAGCAGCCGCCCACAGGGGCTCTATGGCTACACCTTC.

The chain has TRBV2 and TRBJ2-1; 8 bases fit TRBD2. J was trimmed by 2 bases and V by 10 bases; bases with no gene match: 13. CDR1 SNHLY and CDR2 FYNNEI come from the germline V gene. CDR3 length: 16 amino acids. The CDR3 DNA is TGTGCCACCCTCGGGCTAGCGGGCGGAACCTACAATGAGCAGTTCTTC. It encodes CATLGLAGGTYNEQFF.

The V and J genes are TRBV28 and TRBJ2-3, with a weak D call TRBD2 (5 bases). In germline, CDR1 is MDHEN, CDR2 SYDVKM. The CDR3 has 13 residues. The ends were cut back, 8 bases at V and 2 bases at J, with 11 bases in the middle. The CDR3 DNA reads TGTGCCAGCGCGGGCCAACCCACAGATACGCAGTATTTT. Translation: CASAGQPTDTQYF.

The V gene is TRBV7-2, the J gene TRBJ1-1; D remains ambiguous. In germline, CDR1 is SGHTA, CDR2 FQGNSA. Deletions cut 3 bases from V and 1 base from J, with 6 bases between. This CDR3 region has 13 residues. CDR3 DNA sequence: TGTGCCAGCAGCTTCCGGGAGAACACTGAAGCTTTCTTT. It translates to CASSFRENTEAFF.

V usage is TRBV7-2 and J usage is TRBJ1-2; TRBD1 matches at 10 bases. Germline V lookup: CDR1 SGHTA, CDR2 FQGNSA. Trimming removed 4 bases from V and 5 bases from J; junction bases left unmatched: 7. CDR3 length: 15 residues. The CDR3 DNA sequence: TGTGCCAGCAGCTCCCGGGACAGGGGAAGATATGGCTACACCTTC. Amino acid sequence: CASSSRDRGRYGYTF.

This chain links TRBV7-9 with TRBJ2-7; TRBD1 agrees at 7 bases. This CDR3 has 12 residues. V was clipped by 5 bases and J by 3 bases; unmatched bases: 1. Germline V CDR1 and CDR2: SEHNR, FQNEAQ (reference sequence). The CDR3 DNA follows: TGTGCCAGCAGCCCAGGGGGCTACGAGCAGTACTTC. It yields the protein CASSPGGYEQYF. Variable domain in full (rest from reference TRBV7-9 and TRBJ2-7): DTGVSQNPRHKITKRGQNVTFRCDPISEHNRLYWYRQTLGQGPEFLTYFQNEAQLEKSRLLSDRFSAERPKGSFSTLEIQRTEQGDSAMYLCASSPGGYEQYFGPGTRLTVT.